This is a list of T cell receptor beta chains from one sample in a study of blood T cell repertoires in COVID-19. Produced via immunoSEQ multiplex PCR; TCRdb's table is partial and in-frame only. The data hold 270,000 or so clones, with 84% observed a single time. Source material: peripheral blood. The source of these receptors is a human donor with COVID-19, enrolled during active disease. The donor label of this sample is uncertain. Each CDR3 is given with its conserved first and last residue. Fields, in order: J gene, V gene, CDR3 protein.

TRBJ1-3 | TRBV28 | CASSQVDRGTGNTIYF
TRBJ1-1 | TRBV2 | CANTAKQTGIDTEAFF
TRBJ2-1 | TRBV7-2 | CASSSTVGLVVYNEQFF
TRBJ2-1 | TRBV7-2 | CASSLNNVGEEFF
TRBJ2-7 | TRBV6-5 | CASSYGTGIPYEQYF
TRBJ1-3 | TRBV30 | CAHEEGLSGNTIYF
TRBJ2-2 | TRBV7-2 | CASSPGGDRVVGELFF
TRBJ2-2 | TRBV7-2 | CASSFRGIGELFF
TRBJ2-1 | TRBV29-1 | CSVEKGAAYNEQFF
TRBJ1-1 | TRBV7-9 | CASSHIPQNTEAFF
TRBJ2-2 | TRBV27 | CASRGAGASNTGELFF
TRBJ2-4 | TRBV28 | CASSLTSGNQDIQYF
TRBJ1-1 | TRBV24-1 | CATRRDTATEAFF
TRBJ1-2 | TRBV28 | CASSTQVLGYTF
TRBJ2-1 | TRBV20-1 | CSAHRGIQFF
TRBJ2-1 | TRBV10-3 | CAISRDSDGEQFF